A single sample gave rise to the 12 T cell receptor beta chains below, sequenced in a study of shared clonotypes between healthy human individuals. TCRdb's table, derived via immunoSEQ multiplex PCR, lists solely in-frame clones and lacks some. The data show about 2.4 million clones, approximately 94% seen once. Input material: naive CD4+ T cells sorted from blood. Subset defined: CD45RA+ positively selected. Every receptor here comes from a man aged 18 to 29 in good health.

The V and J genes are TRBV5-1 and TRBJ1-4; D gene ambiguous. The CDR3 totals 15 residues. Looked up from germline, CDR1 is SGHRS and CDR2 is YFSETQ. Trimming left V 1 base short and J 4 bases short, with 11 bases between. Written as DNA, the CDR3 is TGCGCCAGCAGCTTGAGGGCAGGCCTTAATGAAAAACTGTTTTTT. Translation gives CASSLRAGLNEKLFF.

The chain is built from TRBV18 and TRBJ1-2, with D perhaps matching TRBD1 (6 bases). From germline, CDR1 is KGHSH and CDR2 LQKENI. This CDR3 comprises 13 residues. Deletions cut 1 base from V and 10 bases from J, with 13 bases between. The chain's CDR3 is CASSPRMEGDYTF. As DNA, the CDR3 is TGTGCCAGCTCACCACGAATGGAGGGGGACTACACCTTC.

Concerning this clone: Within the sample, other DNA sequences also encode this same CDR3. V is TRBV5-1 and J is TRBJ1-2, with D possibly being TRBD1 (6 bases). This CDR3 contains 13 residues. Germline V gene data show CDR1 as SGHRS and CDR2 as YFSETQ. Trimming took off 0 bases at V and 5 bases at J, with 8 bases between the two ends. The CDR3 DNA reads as TGCGCCAGCAGCTTGGAGGGGGGTTATGGCTACACCTTC. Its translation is CASSLEGGYGYTF.

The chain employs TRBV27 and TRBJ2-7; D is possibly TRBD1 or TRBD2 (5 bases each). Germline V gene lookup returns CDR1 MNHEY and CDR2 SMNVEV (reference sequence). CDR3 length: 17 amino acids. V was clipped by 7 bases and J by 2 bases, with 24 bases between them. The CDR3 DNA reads TGTGCCAGCACCCCCGTCGGGGCCGCTCCTTCCCCCTACGAGCAGTACTTC. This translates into CASTPVGAAPSPYEQYF.

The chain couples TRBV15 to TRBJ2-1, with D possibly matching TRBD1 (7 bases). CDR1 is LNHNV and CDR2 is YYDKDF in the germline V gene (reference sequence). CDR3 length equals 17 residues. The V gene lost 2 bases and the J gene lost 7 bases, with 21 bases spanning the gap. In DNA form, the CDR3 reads TGTGCCACCAGCAGATCACAGGGGAGGTCGAATCAGAATGAGCAGTTCTTC. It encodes CATSRSQGRSNQNEQFF. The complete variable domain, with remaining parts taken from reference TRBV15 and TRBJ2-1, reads DAMVIQNPRYQVTQFGKPVTLSCSQTLNHNVMYWYQQKSSQAPKLLFHYYDKDFNNEADTPDNFQSRRPNTSFCFLDIRSPGLGDTAMYLCATSRSQGRSNQNEQFFGPGTRLTVL.

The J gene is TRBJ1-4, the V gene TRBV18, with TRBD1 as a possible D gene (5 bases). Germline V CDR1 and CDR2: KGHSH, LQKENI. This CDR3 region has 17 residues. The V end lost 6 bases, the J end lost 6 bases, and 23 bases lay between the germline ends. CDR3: CASSPPDRSGGDEKLFF. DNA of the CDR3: TGTGCCAGCTCTCCCCCTGACCGGAGCGGAGGGGATGAAAAACTGTTTTTT.

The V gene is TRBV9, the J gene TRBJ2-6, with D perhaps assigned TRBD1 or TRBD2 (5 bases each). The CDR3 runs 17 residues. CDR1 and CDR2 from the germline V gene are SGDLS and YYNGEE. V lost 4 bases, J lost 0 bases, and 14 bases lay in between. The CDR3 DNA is TGTGCCAGCAGCCTGGGACCTTTATCCTCTGGGGCCAACGTCCTGACTTTC. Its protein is CASSLGPLSSGANVLTF.

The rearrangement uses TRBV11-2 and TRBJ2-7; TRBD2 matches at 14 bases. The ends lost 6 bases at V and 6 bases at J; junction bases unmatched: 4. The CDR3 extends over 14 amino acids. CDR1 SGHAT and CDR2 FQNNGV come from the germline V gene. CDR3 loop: CASRRLAGGSEQYF. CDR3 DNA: TGTGCCAGCAGAAGACTAGCGGGAGGGAGCGAGCAGTACTTC.

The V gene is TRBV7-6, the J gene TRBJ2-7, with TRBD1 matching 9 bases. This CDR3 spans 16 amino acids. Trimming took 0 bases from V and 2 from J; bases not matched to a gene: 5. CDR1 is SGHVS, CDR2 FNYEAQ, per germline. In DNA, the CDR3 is TGTGCCAGCAGCTTAGCGTTTGGGGACAGGGCCTACGAGCAGTACTTC. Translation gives CASSLAFGDRAYEQYF.

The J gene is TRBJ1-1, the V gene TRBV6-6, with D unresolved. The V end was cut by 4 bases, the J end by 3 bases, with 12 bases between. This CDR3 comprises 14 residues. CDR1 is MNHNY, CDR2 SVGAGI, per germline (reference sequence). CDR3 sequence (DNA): TGTGCCAGCAGTTTAGAGTTACTTTACACTGAAGCTTTCTTT. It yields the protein CASSLELLYTEAFF.

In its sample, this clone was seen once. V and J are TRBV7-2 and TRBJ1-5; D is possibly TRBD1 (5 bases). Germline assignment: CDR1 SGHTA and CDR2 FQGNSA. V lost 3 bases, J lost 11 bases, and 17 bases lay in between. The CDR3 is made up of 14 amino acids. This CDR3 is CASSLGDGQSAQHF. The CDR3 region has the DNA TGTGCCAGCAGCTTGGGGGACGGGCAATCAGCCCAGCATTTT.

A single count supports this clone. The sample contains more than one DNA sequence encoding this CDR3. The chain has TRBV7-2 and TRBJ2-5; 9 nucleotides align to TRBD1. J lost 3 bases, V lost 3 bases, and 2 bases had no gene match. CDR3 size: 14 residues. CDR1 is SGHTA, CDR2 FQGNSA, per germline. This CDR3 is CASSFWTGEETQYF. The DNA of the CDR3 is TGTGCCAGCAGCTTCTGGACAGGGGAAGAGACCCAGTACTTC.